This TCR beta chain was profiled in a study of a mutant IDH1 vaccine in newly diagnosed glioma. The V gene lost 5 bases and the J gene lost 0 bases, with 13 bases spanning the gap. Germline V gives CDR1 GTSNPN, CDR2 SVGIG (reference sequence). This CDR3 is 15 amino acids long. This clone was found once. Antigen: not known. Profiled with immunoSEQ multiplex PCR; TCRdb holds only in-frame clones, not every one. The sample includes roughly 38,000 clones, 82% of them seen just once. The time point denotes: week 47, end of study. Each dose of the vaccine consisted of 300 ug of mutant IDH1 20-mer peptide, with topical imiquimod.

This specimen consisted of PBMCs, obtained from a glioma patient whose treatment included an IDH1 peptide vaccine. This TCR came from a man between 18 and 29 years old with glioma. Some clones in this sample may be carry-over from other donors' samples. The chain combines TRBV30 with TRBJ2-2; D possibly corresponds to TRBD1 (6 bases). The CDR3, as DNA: TGTGCCTGGGCTAAGGGACAAACGAACACCGGGGAGCTGTTTTTT. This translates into CAWAKGQTNTGELFF.